These 28 T cell receptor beta chains were all obtained from the same sample, sequenced in a study of blood T cell repertoires in COVID-19 (dated by TCRdb to 2020 to 2022). Library creation used the immunoSEQ multiplex PCR assay. Not all clones reach the TCRdb copy of this immuneACCESS table, which keeps in-frame sequences only. Checked studies attribute under half of the gap to unresolved V genes and leave the rest unexplained. The sample table records approximately 70,000 clones; nearly 90% of these occur just once. The ten top clones hold roughly 3.1% of the sample. Sequencing used peripheral blood. The receptors shown here come from a woman aged 45-60 years with COVID-19, enrolled during active disease.

The V call is TRBV28, the J call TRBJ1-5; weak D call: TRBD1 (5 bases). Germline CDR1 and CDR2: MDHEN and SYDVKM. The CDR3 has 15 residues. V shed 3 bases and J shed 11 bases, with 20 bases lying between them. CDR3: CASSLVGPPRVAQHF. CDR3 DNA sequence: TGTGCCAGCAGTTTGGTGGGGCCCCCCAGGGTCGCCCAGCATTTT. The entire variable domain, with the rest obtained from reference TRBV28 and TRBJ1-5, is as follows: DVKVTQSSRYLVKRTGEKVFLECVQDMDHENMFWYRQDPGLGLRLIYFSYDVKMKEKGDIPEGYSVSREKKERFSLILESASTNQTSMYLCASSLVGPPRVAQHFGDGTRLSIL.

The chain combines TRBV18 with TRBJ1-4; D not resolved. The CDR3 length is 15 residues. Germline V gives CDR1 KGHSH, CDR2 LQKENI. The V end lost 0 bases, the J end lost 8 bases, and 13 bases lay between the germline ends. The DNA of the CDR3 is TGTGCCAGCTCACCACCTAATCTTGGGAGAGAAAAACTGTTTTTT. Translated, it gives CASSPPNLGREKLFF.

In DNA, the CDR3 is TGTGCCAGCAGAATCACTAGAATCCGGGACAGGGGCTCTGAAGCTTTCTTT. It encodes CASRITRIRDRGSEAFF. The chain joins TRBV28 to TRBJ1-1; 10 bases are a match to TRBD1. The CDR3 consists of 17 residues. CDR1 and CDR2 (germline): MDHEN, SYDVKM. Unmatched junction bases numbered 16, after V lost 6 bases and J lost 6 bases.

The chain joins TRBV6-5 to TRBJ2-6; D is unclear. The CDR3 extends over 15 amino acids. V lost 8 bases and J 0 bases, leaving 11 bases between the germline ends. Germline values: CDR1 MNHEY, CDR2 SVGAGI. The CDR3, as DNA: TGTGCCAGCTCGCGCGCGCGCTCTGGGGCCAACGTCCTGACTTTC. Translated, it gives CASSRARSGANVLTF.

The V call is TRBV6-5, the J call TRBJ2-7; tentative D call: TRBD1 (8 bases). This CDR3 spans 14 amino acids. Germline V CDR1 and CDR2: MNHEY, SVGAGI. The ends were cut back, 6 bases at V and 2 bases at J, with 14 bases in the middle. CDR3 sequence: CASRDTGGAYEQYF. The CDR3 DNA follows: TGTGCCAGCAGGGATACAGGGGGGGCCTACGAGCAGTACTTC.

This chain links TRBV19 with TRBJ2-1; possible D gene TRBD1, 6 bases. Germline loops: CDR1 LNHDA, CDR2 SQIVND (reference sequence). CDR3 size: 17 residues. The germline V and J ends were trimmed by 5 bases and 0 bases, with 17 bases remaining between them. CDR3 in DNA: TGTGCCAGTAGTCCGTGGACAGCCTTAAGCTCCTACAATGAGCAGTTCTTC. This gives the protein CASSPWTALSSYNEQFF.

The chain combines TRBV13 with TRBJ2-5, with TRBD1 identical over 11 bases. The CDR3 covers 15 residues. The germline gives CDR1 PRHDT, CDR2 FYEKMQ (reference sequence). Trimming took 5 bases from V and 5 from J; bases not matched to a gene: 7. The CDR3 spells CASSPGQGAVETQYF. CDR3 nucleotides: TGTGCCAGCAGCCCCGGACAGGGGGCCGTTGAGACCCAGTACTTC.

The chain is built from TRBV7-8 and TRBJ2-7, with a weak D call TRBD1 (6 bases). The germline CDR1 and CDR2 sequences are SGHVS and FQNEAQ. The CDR3 has 13 residues. Trimming took off 3 bases at V and 2 bases at J, with 8 bases between the two ends. CDR3 loop: CASSFQGTYEQYF. The CDR3 DNA reads TGTGCCAGCAGCTTTCAGGGGACCTACGAGCAGTACTTC.

J is TRBJ2-1 and V is TRBV5-4, with 8 positions matching TRBD2. This CDR3 has 15 amino acids. V shed 4 bases, J shed 5 bases, and the junction held 8 bases outside the gene matches. The germline CDR1 and CDR2 sequences are SGHNT and YYREEE (reference sequence). DNA for the CDR3: TGTGCCAGCAGCCCGAGCGGGAGACGGGACAATGAGCAGTTCTTC. Its protein product is CASSPSGRRDNEQFF.

The chain employs TRBV4-1 and TRBJ2-3; D is possibly TRBD2 (6 bases). This CDR3 is 15 amino acids long. Trimming stripped 1 base from V and 4 bases from J, with 12 bases between. Germline-derived CDR1 and CDR2 are MGHRA and YSYEKL. The CDR3 DNA reads TGCGCCAGCAGCCAAGGGGGACTTCCGGCAGATACGCAGTATTTT. It translates to CASSQGGLPADTQYF.

This sequence joins TRBV7-6 and TRBJ2-5, with TRBD1 identical over 9 bases. With 3 bases clipped from V and 7 bases from J, the junction kept 6 bases outside the gene matches. The CDR3 length is 14 residues. In germline, CDR1 is SGHVS, CDR2 FNYEAQ. The CDR3 reads CASSFKTGGATQYF. Written as DNA, the CDR3 is TGTGCCAGCAGCTTTAAGACAGGGGGAGCGACCCAGTACTTC.

The chain uses TRBV5-1 and TRBJ1-1; 7 bases align to TRBD1. The CDR3 is made up of 17 amino acids. The trim removed 4 bases at V and 1 base at J, leaving 13 bases unmatched. Germline V gene sequence: CDR1 SGHRS, CDR2 YFSETQ. This CDR3 reads CASSPARPGGQNTEAFF. CDR3 nucleotide sequence: TGCGCCAGCAGCCCGGCGCGTCCAGGGGGGCAGAACACTGAAGCTTTCTTT.

The genes are TRBV5-4 and TRBJ2-1, with 9 bases fitting TRBD2. Per germline, CDR1 SGHNT and CDR2 YYREEE (reference sequence). The CDR3 sequence is 17 residues long. Trimming took 2 bases from V and 6 from J; bases not matched to a gene: 12. The chain's CDR3 is CASSFLLAGLKRNEQFF. CDR3 DNA sequence: TGTGCCAGCAGCTTTTTACTAGCGGGTCTTAAGCGCAATGAGCAGTTCTTC.

This sequence joins TRBV20-1 and TRBJ2-3; D not resolved. Trimming removed 3 bases at V and 5 bases at J, with 6 bases between. Germline CDR1 is DFQATT and CDR2 is SNEGSKA (reference sequence). CDR3 length equals 11 residues. The CDR3 reads CSARVVDTQYF. The CDR3 DNA follows: TGCAGTGCTAGGGTAGTAGATACGCAGTATTTT.

The rearrangement links TRBV19 to TRBJ2-2; possibly TRBD1 for D (6 bases). This CDR3 has 11 residues. The germline gives CDR1 LNHDA, CDR2 SQIVND (reference sequence). Trimming pared 6 bases from V and 8 bases from J, leaving 7 bases between. CDR3 region: CASRQGGELFF. The CDR3 region has the DNA TGTGCCAGTAGACAGGGAGGGGAGCTGTTTTTT.

The V call is TRBV28, the J call TRBJ1-1; 7 nucleotides agree with TRBD1. The ends lost 4 bases at V and 4 bases at J; junction bases unmatched: 9. Germline V lookup: CDR1 MDHEN, CDR2 SYDVKM. This CDR3 region has 15 residues. The CDR3 nucleotides read TGTGCCAGCAGTTCCCTGAAGGGGGCTGGCACTGAAGCTTTCTTT. Amino acid sequence: CASSSLKGAGTEAFF.

The chain couples TRBV28 to TRBJ2-7; 13 bases are a match to TRBD2. V gave up 6 bases and J gave up 1 base; unmatched junction bases: 9. CDR1 is MDHEN and CDR2 is SYDVKM in the germline V gene. The CDR3 consists of 17 residues. The CDR3 sequence is CASSRTSGRGLSYEQYF. CDR3 coding DNA: TGTGCCAGCAGCCGGACTAGCGGGAGAGGGCTGTCCTACGAGCAGTACTTC.

This rearrangement joins TRBV3-1 (or the pseudogene TRBV3-2) to TRBJ1-1; no definite D call. Trimming removed 1 base from V and 0 bases from J, with 9 bases in between. Germline CDR1 and CDR2: LGHDT and YNNKEL (reference sequence). The CDR3 has 15 residues. The CDR3 coding sequence is TGTGCCAGCAGCCAAGGAACAAACATGAACACTGAAGCTTTCTTT. Protein product: CASSQGTNMNTEAFF.

The genes are TRBV30 and TRBJ1-1; 9 nucleotides match TRBD1. The germline V gene encodes CDR1 GTSNPN and CDR2 SVGIG (reference sequence). CDR3 length equals 17 residues. V lost 2 bases to trimming and J lost 11 bases; unmatched junction nucleotides: 21. CDR3 amino acids: CAWSPWTGATLKLTAFF. The CDR3 nucleotides read TGTGCCTGGAGTCCCTGGACAGGGGCGACCCTAAAACTGACGGCTTTCTTT.

This chain uses TRBV7-9 with TRBJ2-3; the match to TRBD2 covers 10 bases. V lost 5 bases, J lost 4 bases, and 6 bases stayed unmatched. The CDR3 contains 15 residues. Germline assignment: CDR1 SEHNR and CDR2 FQNEAQ (reference sequence). This CDR3 reads CASSNLAGDPDTQYF. In nucleotides, the CDR3 is TGTGCCAGCAGCAATCTAGCGGGAGATCCAGATACGCAGTATTTT. Full variable domain (missing parts from reference TRBV7-9 and TRBJ2-3): DTGVSQNPRHKITKRGQNVTFRCDPISEHNRLYWYRQTLGQGPEFLTYFQNEAQLEKSRLLSDRFSAERPKGSFSTLEIQRTEQGDSAMYLCASSNLAGDPDTQYFGPGTRLTVL.

This sequence joins TRBV7-2 and TRBJ2-7; 9 positions agree with TRBD2. V lost 0 bases, J lost 4 bases, and 1 base stayed unmatched. This CDR3 spans 14 amino acids. CDR1 and CDR2 from the germline V gene are SGHTA and FQGNSA. This chain's CDR3 is CASSLASGSYEQYF. In DNA, the CDR3 is TGTGCCAGCAGCTTAGCTAGCGGGAGTTACGAGCAGTACTTC.

V is TRBV7-9 and J is TRBJ1-4; D not resolved. The CDR3 runs 16 residues. Germline values: CDR1 SEHNR, CDR2 FQNEAQ (reference sequence). Trimming pared 5 bases from V and 7 bases from J, leaving 20 bases between. CDR3 in amino acids: CASSITGNPGSEKLFF. CDR3 in DNA: TGTGCCAGCAGCATCACCGGGAACCCAGGCAGTGAAAAACTGTTTTTT.

The chain links TRBV7-2 to TRBJ1-5, with a possible D match to TRBD1 (5 bases). Germline CDR1 and CDR2: SGHTA and FQGNSA. The CDR3 is 15 residues long. The V end was cut by 5 bases, the J end by 1 base, with 12 bases between. The CDR3, as DNA: TGTGCCAGCAGCGCCAAGGGGCTAAGCAATCAGCCCCAGCATTTT. Its translation is CASSAKGLSNQPQHF.

This clone appeared once. The rearrangement links TRBV5-1 to TRBJ2-6; TRBD1 aligns across 7 bases. Germline CDR1 is SGHRS and CDR2 is YFSETQ. The junction had 10 bases not matched to a gene; V was cut back by 4 bases and J by 0 bases. The CDR3 contains 18 residues. The CDR3 loop is CASSRHRGDLSGANVLTF. The CDR3 DNA reads TGCGCCAGCAGCAGACACAGGGGCGACCTCTCTGGGGCCAACGTCCTGACTTTC. Using reference TRBV5-1 and TRBJ2-6 for the parts outside the CDR3, the full variable domain is KAGVTQTPRYLIKTRGQQVTLSCSPISGHRSVSWYQQTPGQGLQFLFEYFSETQRNKGNFPGRFSGRQFSNSRSEMNVSTLELGDSALYLCASSRHRGDLSGANVLTFGAGSRLTVL.

The CDR3 DNA reads as TGTGCCAGCTCACCAAACAGGGAGTCGGCTGAAGCTTTCTTT. It translates to CASSPNRESAEAFF. This rearrangement joins TRBV18 to TRBJ1-1, with D perhaps matching TRBD1 (6 bases). Trimming removed 2 bases from V and 6 bases from J, with 13 bases in between. Germline loops: CDR1 KGHSH, CDR2 LQKENI. This CDR3 comprises 14 residues.

V usage is TRBV9 and J usage is TRBJ2-3, with D possibly TRBD2 on 6 matching bases. The CDR3 sequence is 16 residues long. V gave up 1 base and J gave up 4 bases, with 16 bases separating them. Germline V CDR1 and CDR2: SGDLS, YYNGEE. CDR3: CASSVTPRRVADTQYF. The DNA for the CDR3 is TGTGCCAGCAGCGTAACCCCCCGGAGGGTGGCAGATACGCAGTATTTT.

V and J are TRBV6-1 and TRBJ1-5, with 8 bases matching TRBD1. CDR1 MNHNS and CDR2 SASEGT come from the germline V gene. The CDR3 has 15 amino acids. The ends lost 2 bases at V and 2 bases at J; junction bases unmatched: 2. The CDR3 DNA follows: TGTGCCAGCAGTGAATTGACAGGGGGCAATCAGCCCCAGCATTTT. It is translated as CASSELTGGNQPQHF.

The V gene is TRBV28, the J gene TRBJ2-4; TRBD1 aligns across 10 bases. CDR1 and CDR2 (germline): MDHEN, SYDVKM. This CDR3 has 16 residues. Germline trimming cut 5 bases from V and 0 bases from J; bases unmatched to any gene: 4. The CDR3 region has the DNA TGTGCCAGCAGTCCCCGGACAGGGGGAGCCAAAAACATTCAGTACTTC. Its translation: CASSPRTGGAKNIQYF.